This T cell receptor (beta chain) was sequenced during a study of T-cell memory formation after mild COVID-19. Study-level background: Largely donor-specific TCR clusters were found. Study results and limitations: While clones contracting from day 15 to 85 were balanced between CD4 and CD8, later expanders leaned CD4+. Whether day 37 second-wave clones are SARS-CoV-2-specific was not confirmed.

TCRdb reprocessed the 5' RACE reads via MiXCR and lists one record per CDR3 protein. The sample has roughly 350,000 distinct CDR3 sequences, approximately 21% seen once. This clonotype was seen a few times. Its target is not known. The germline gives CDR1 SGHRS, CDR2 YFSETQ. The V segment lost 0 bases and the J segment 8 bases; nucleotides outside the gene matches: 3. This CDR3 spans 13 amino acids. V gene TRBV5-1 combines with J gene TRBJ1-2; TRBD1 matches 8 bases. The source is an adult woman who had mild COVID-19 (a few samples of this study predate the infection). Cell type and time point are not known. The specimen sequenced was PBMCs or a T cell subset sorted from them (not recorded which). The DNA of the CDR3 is TGCGCCAGCAGCTTGGAAGGACAGGGAGGCTACACCTTC. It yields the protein CASSLEGQGGYTF.